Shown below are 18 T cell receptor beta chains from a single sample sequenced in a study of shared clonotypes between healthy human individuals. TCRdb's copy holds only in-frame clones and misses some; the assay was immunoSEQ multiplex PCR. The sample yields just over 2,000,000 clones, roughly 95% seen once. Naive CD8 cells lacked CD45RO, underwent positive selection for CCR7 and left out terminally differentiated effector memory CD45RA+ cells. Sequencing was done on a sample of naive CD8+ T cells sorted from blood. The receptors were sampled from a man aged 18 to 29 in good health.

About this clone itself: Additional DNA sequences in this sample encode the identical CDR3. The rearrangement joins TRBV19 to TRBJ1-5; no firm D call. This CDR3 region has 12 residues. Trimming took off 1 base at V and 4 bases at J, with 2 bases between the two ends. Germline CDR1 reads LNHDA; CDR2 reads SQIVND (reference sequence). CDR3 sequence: CASSIGNQPQHF. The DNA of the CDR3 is TGTGCCAGTAGTATAGGGAATCAGCCCCAGCATTTT.

The CDR3 is CASSEANRADEQYF. DNA of the CDR3: TGTGCCAGCAGTGAGGCTAACAGGGCGGACGAGCAGTACTTC. V gene TRBV2 combines with J gene TRBJ2-7, with D possibly TRBD1 on 6 matching bases. The CDR3 runs to 14 residues. Trimming shortened V by 3 bases and J by 5 bases, and 14 bases separated the two germline ends. The V gene's germline CDR1 is SNHLY and CDR2 FYNNEI.

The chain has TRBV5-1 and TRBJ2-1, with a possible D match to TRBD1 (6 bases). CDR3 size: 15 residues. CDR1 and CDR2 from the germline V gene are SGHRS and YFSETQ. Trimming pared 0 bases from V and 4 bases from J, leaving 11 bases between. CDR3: CASSLGDISYNEQFF. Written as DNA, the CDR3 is TGCGCCAGCAGCTTGGGGGACATATCTTACAATGAGCAGTTCTTC.

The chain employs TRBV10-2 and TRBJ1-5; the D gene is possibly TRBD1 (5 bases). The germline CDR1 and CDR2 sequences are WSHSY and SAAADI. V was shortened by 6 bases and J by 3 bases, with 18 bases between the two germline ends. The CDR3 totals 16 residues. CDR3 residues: CASRNALTDLNQPQHF. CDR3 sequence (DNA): TGCGCCAGCAGGAACGCCCTGACAGATCTCAATCAGCCCCAGCATTTT.

The CDR3 region is CASRVASPYNEQFF. DNA for the CDR3: TGTGCCAGCAGGGTTGCTAGCCCCTACAATGAGCAGTTCTTC. This chain connects TRBV6-1 to TRBJ2-1, with D maybe TRBD2 (5 bases). V lost 6 bases and J lost 2, with 11 bases in between. The CDR3 extends over 14 amino acids. CDR1 is MNHNS and CDR2 is SASEGT in the germline V gene.

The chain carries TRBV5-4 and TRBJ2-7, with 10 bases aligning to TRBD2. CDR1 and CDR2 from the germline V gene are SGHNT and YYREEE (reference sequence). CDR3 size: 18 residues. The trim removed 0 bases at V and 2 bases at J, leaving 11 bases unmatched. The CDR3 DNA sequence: TGTGCCAGCAGCTTGGAGGTAGCGGGAGGCGGTGGGACCTACGAGCAGTACTTC. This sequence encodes CASSLEVAGGGGTYEQYF.

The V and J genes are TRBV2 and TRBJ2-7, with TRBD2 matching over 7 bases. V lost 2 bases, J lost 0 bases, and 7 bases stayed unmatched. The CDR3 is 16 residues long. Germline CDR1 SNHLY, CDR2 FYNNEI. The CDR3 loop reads CASSETSARYSYEQYF. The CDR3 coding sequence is TGTGCCAGCAGTGAAACTAGCGCACGATACTCCTACGAGCAGTACTTC.

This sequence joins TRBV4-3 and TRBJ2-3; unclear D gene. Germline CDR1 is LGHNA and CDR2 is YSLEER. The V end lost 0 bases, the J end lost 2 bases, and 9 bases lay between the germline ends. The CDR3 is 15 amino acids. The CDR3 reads CASSQEEQITDTQYF. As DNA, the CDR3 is TGCGCCAGCAGCCAAGAGGAACAGATCACAGATACGCAGTATTTT.

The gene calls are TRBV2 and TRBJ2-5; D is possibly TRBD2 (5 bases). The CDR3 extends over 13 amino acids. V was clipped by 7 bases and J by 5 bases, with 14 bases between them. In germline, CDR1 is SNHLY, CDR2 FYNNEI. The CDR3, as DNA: TGTGCCAGCAAAGAGCCGGGGTGGGAGACCCAGTACTTC. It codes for CASKEPGWETQYF.

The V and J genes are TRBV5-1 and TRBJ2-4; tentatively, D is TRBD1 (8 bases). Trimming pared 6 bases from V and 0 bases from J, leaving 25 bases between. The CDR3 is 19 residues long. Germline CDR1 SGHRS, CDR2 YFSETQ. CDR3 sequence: CASTVTTGGVLLAKNIQYF. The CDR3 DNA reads TGCGCCAGCACCGTCACTACAGGGGGGGTTCTACTAGCCAAAAACATTCAGTACTTC.

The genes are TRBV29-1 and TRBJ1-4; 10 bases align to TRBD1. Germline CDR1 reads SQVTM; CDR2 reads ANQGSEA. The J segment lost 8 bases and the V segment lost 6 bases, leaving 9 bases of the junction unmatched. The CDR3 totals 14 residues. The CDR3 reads CSVDLGTGEEKLFF. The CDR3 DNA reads TGCAGCGTGGATCTAGGGACAGGGGAGGAAAAACTGTTTTTT.

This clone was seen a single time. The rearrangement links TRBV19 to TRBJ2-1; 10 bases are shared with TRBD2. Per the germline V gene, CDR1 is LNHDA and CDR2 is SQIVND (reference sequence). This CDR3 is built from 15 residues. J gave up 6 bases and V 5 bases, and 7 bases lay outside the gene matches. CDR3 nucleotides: TGTGCCAGTAGTGCCCTAGCGGGAGTAAGCAATGAGCAGTTCTTC. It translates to CASSALAGVSNEQFF. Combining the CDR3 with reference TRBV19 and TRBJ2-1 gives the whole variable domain DGGITQSPKYLFRKEGQNVTLSCEQNLNHDAMYWYRQDPGQGLRLIYYSQIVNDFQKGDIAEGYSVSREKKESFPLTVTSAQKNPTAFYLCASSALAGVSNEQFFGPGTRLTVL.

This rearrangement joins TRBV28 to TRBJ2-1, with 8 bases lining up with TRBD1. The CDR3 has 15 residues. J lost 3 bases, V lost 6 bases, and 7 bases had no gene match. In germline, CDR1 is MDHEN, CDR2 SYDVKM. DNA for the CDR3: TGTGCCAGCAGGGGAGGACAGGGTAGCTACAATGAGCAGTTCTTC. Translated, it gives CASRGGQGSYNEQFF.

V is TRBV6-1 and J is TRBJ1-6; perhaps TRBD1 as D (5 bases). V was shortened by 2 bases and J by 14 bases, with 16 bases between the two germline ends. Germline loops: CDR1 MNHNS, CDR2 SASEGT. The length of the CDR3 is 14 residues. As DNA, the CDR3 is TGTGCCAGCAGTGAACGGGACTTTTTCCTTGCCCTCCACTTT. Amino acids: CASSERDFFLALHF.

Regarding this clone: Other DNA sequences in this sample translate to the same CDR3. The DNA for the CDR3 is TGTGCCTGGAGTCCGGGACAGTCCTACGAGCAGTACTTC. Translation: CAWSPGQSYEQYF. V and J are TRBV30 and TRBJ2-7, with 7 nucleotides matching TRBD1. Germline loops: CDR1 GTSNPN, CDR2 SVGIG (reference sequence). The CDR3 runs to 13 residues. V lost 2 bases and J lost 1; bases outside the gene matches: 2.

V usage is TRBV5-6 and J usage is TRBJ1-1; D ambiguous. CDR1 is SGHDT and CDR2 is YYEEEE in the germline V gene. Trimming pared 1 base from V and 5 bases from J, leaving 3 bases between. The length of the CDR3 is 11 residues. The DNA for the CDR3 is TGTGCCAGCAGCTTGCAGACTGAAGCTTTCTTT. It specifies CASSLQTEAFF.

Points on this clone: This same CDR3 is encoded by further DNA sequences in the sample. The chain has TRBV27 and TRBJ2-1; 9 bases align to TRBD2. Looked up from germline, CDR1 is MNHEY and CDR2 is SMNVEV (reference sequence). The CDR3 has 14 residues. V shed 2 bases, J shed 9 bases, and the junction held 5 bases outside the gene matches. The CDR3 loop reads CASSLAGGLVEQFF. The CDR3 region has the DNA TGTGCCAGCAGTTTAGCGGGGGGGCTGGTTGAGCAGTTCTTC.

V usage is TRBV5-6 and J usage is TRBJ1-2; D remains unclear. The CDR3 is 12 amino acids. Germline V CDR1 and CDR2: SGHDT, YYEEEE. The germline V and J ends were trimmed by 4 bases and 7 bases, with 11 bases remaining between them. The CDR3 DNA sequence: TGTGCCAGCAGCCTGGGAGGTACTGGCTACACCTTC. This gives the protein CASSLGGTGYTF.